These 31 T cell receptor beta chains came from one sample sequenced in a study of control samples from healthy donors and cancer patients. The method was immunoSEQ multiplex PCR; TCRdb's version includes in-frame clones alone and lacks a portion of them. The table lists about 410,000 clones, about nine tenths of them singletons, with around 6.8% in the top ten. Sequenced input: PBMCs. Receptors were obtained from a man aged 35-49 years with head and neck cancer.

The chain employs TRBV5-1 and TRBJ2-3; 7 nucleotides agree with TRBD2. Unmatched junction bases numbered 4, after V lost 0 bases and J lost 0 bases. The germline CDR1 and CDR2 sequences are SGHRS and YFSETQ. The CDR3 sequence is 16 residues long. CDR3 nucleotide sequence: TGCGCCAGCAGCTTGGGTAGCGGGCATAGCACAGATACGCAGTATTTT. Its translation is CASSLGSGHSTDTQYF.

A remark on this clone: A read error may produce the germline difference seen at one junction end. This sequence joins TRBV29-1 and TRBJ2-7; D is possibly TRBD2 (5 bases). The CDR3 length is 9 residues. The V gene's germline CDR1 is SQVTM and CDR2 ANQGSEA. CDR3 DNA: TGCAGCGTTGGCAGCGGAGAGGTCTTC. Protein: CSVGSGEVF.

In the case of this clone: The junction shows a germline mismatch at one end, possibly a read error. The rearrangement links TRBV24-1 to TRBJ1-4; D gene ambiguous. Looked up from germline, CDR1 is KGHDR and CDR2 is SFDVKD. The CDR3 length is 8 residues. CDR3 sequence (DNA): TGTGCCACCAACATAAGCGCTTTT. It encodes CATNISAF.

This sequence joins TRBV11-2 and TRBJ1-1, with a weak D call TRBD1 (5 bases). The CDR3 sequence is 14 residues long. The ends were cut back, 1 base at V and 7 bases at J, with 13 bases in the middle. The germline CDR1 and CDR2 sequences are SGHAT and FQNNGV. The CDR3: CASSLVLDTDEAFF. The CDR3, as DNA: TGTGCCAGCAGCTTAGTCCTGGACACAGATGAAGCTTTCTTT.

The chain is built from TRBV5-1 and TRBJ2-2, with 8 bases aligning to TRBD1. J was trimmed by 5 bases and V by 4 bases; bases with no gene match: 13. There are 17 residues in the CDR3. Germline CDR1 reads SGHRS; CDR2 reads YFSETQ. The CDR3 DNA reads as TGCGCCAGCAGCATAGGACAGGGAACTACGATTACCGGGGAGCTGTTTTTT. This translates into CASSIGQGTTITGELFF.

This chain joins TRBV5-5 and TRBJ2-3, with 7 bases fitting TRBD1. The germline V gene encodes CDR1 SGHKS and CDR2 YYEKEE (reference sequence). V lost 6 bases, J lost 6 bases, and 7 bases stayed unmatched. CDR3 size: 13 residues. The CDR3 bases are TGTGCCAGCATGGAAGGGGGCGGTGATACGCAGTATTTT. This translates into CASMEGGGDTQYF.

The chain is built from TRBV5-4 and TRBJ2-3; 9 bases match TRBD2. The CDR3 covers 16 residues. Germline CDR1 reads SGHNT; CDR2 reads YYREEE (reference sequence). V trimming: 0 bases; J trimming: 2 bases; junction bases outside the gene matches: 4. The CDR3 is CASSLEQRGATDTQYF. The CDR3 DNA reads as TGTGCCAGCAGCTTGGAGCAGCGGGGGGCCACAGATACGCAGTATTTT.

Of note for this clone: With a much larger clone just one base away, this may be a read error. The chain couples TRBV7-7 to TRBJ2-2; TRBD1 matches at 7 bases. The germline gives CDR1 SSHAT, CDR2 FNYEAQ (reference sequence). CDR3 length: 15 residues. In DNA form, the CDR3 reads TGTGCTAGCAGCTTAGGGGACAGGAACACCGGGGAGCTGTTTTTT. Protein: CASSLGDRNTGELFF.

This clone was counted only a few times. This chain joins TRBV3-1 (or the pseudogene TRBV3-2) and TRBJ2-2; the D gene is possibly TRBD1 (6 bases). Trimming left V 4 bases short and J 7 bases short, with 10 bases between. This CDR3 is built from 13 residues. CDR1 and CDR2 (germline): LGHDT, YNNKEL (reference sequence). The CDR3 DNA reads as TGTGCCAGCAGCCCGAGGGGGATCGGGGAGCTGTTTTTT. Amino acid sequence: CASSPRGIGELFF.

CDR3 nucleotide sequence: TGTGCCAGCAGCTCCCCGGCAGGGTTGGGTGGGGCCTACGAGCAGTACTTC. This translates into CASSSPAGLGGAYEQYF. The chain is built from TRBV5-4 and TRBJ2-7, with TRBD1 as a possible D gene (5 bases). Trimming shortened V by 3 bases and J by 2 bases, and 21 bases separated the two germline ends. In germline, CDR1 is SGHNT, CDR2 YYREEE (reference sequence). The CDR3 sequence is 17 residues long.

V usage is TRBV29-1 and J usage is TRBJ1-2, with 9 nucleotides matching TRBD1. CDR1 SQVTM and CDR2 ANQGSEA come from the germline V gene. V shed 7 bases and J 0 bases; nucleotides not matched to a gene: 3. The CDR3 is 13 residues long. The CDR3 loop reads CSAGQGSNYGYTF. DNA of the CDR3: TGCAGCGCCGGACAGGGGTCTAACTATGGCTACACCTTC.

The chain uses TRBV28 and TRBJ2-3; D is unclear. From germline, CDR1 is MDHEN and CDR2 SYDVKM. V gave up 1 base and J gave up 0 bases, with 11 bases separating them. The length of the CDR3 is 16 residues. The CDR3 DNA is TGTGCCAGCAGTTTATACCCCCCTCTAAGCACAGATACGCAGTATTTT. It is translated as CASSLYPPLSTDTQYF.

The V call is TRBV18, the J call TRBJ2-7; 10 bases agree with TRBD1. Trimming cost V 5 bases and J 4 bases; bases outside gene matches: 8. The CDR3 runs 15 residues. Germline V gene data show CDR1 as KGHSH and CDR2 as LQKENI. This CDR3 is CASSTESGQGYEQYF. The DNA of the CDR3 is TGTGCCAGCTCAACCGAATCGGGACAGGGGTACGAGCAGTACTTC.

This sequence joins TRBV5-1 and TRBJ2-7; unclear D gene. Germline V lookup: CDR1 SGHRS, CDR2 YFSETQ. This CDR3 region has 14 residues. Trimming left V 1 base short and J 5 bases short, with 13 bases between. CDR3 nucleotides: TGCGCCAGCAGCTTGTACGGTAAGCCGAACGAGCAGTACTTC. This encodes CASSLYGKPNEQYF. The full variable domain, in which reference TRBV5-1 and TRBJ2-7 provide the parts outside the CDR3, is KAGVTQTPRYLIKTRGQQVTLSCSPISGHRSVSWYQQTPGQGLQFLFEYFSETQRNKGNFPGRFSGRQFSNSRSEMNVSTLELGDSALYLCASSLYGKPNEQYFGPGTRLTVT.

The chain has TRBV5-8 and TRBJ2-1; a weak D match, TRBD1 (6 bases). The CDR3 spans 15 residues. V was trimmed by 4 bases and J by 1 base, leaving 12 bases between them. CDR1 is SGHTS and CDR2 is YDEGEE in the germline V gene. CDR3 protein: CASSPRGNSYNEQFF. The CDR3 DNA sequence: TGTGCCAGCAGCCCCAGGGGAAATTCCTACAATGAGCAGTTCTTC. Complete variable domain (other parts from reference TRBV5-8 and TRBJ2-1): EAGVTQSPTHLIKTRGQQATLRCSPISGHTSVYWYQQALGLGLQFLLWYDEGEERNRGNFPPRFSGRQFPNYSSELNVNALELEDSALYLCASSPRGNSYNEQFFGPGTRLTVL.

On this clone: The sample has other DNA sequences that encode this CDR3 too. CDR3 DNA: TGTGCCAGCAGCTTGGGGGGGAGGGACAGGTACGAGCAGTACTTC. It translates to CASSLGGRDRYEQYF. V and J are TRBV5-4 and TRBJ2-7; a weak D match, TRBD1 (8 bases). Germline loops: CDR1 SGHNT, CDR2 YYREEE (reference sequence). The CDR3 sequence is 15 residues long. V lost 0 bases, J lost 4 bases, and 14 bases lay in between.

The chain has TRBV10-3 and TRBJ1-4; possible D gene TRBD1, 6 bases. The V gene lost 10 bases and the J gene lost 7 bases, with 19 bases spanning the gap. CDR3 length: 14 residues. Germline V lookup: CDR1 ENHRY, CDR2 SYGVKD. CDR3 DNA sequence: TGTGCCAGCGGCCGGGACACAGGAGGTGAAAAACTGTTTTTT. This sequence encodes CASGRDTGGEKLFF.

The CDR3 region is CASSLAKGLAGVTGELFF. CDR3 sequence (DNA): TGTGCCAGCAGCTTAGCGAAAGGACTAGCGGGGGTCACCGGGGAGCTGTTTTTT. This rearrangement joins TRBV7-2 to TRBJ2-2; 13 bases align to TRBD2. Unmatched junction bases numbered 5, after V lost 0 bases and J lost 4 bases. This CDR3 has 18 residues. Germline values: CDR1 SGHTA, CDR2 FQGNSA.

The chain has TRBV12-3 or TRBV12-4 and TRBJ2-5; the D is unclear. The CDR3 is 11 amino acids. V was trimmed by 1 base and J by 7 bases, leaving 4 bases between them. The CDR3 spells CASSLGGTQYF. DNA for the CDR3: TGTGCCAGCAGTTTAGGTGGGACCCAGTACTTC.

The V call is TRBV11-2, the J call TRBJ1-1; a possible D gene is TRBD1 (5 bases). Deletions cut 5 bases from V and 0 bases from J, with 13 bases between. Per germline, CDR1 SGHAT and CDR2 FQNNGV. The CDR3 length is 15 residues. CDR3 protein: CASSHSGRLNTEAFF. In DNA form, the CDR3 reads TGTGCCAGCAGCCATTCGGGACGGTTGAACACTGAAGCTTTCTTT.

This clone was seen only once. The junction departs from germline at one end; a sequencing error may be responsible. This chain connects TRBV6-6 to TRBJ2-2, with D possibly matching TRBD1 (6 bases). Germline V lookup: CDR1 MNHNY, CDR2 SVGAGI (reference sequence). This CDR3 region has 16 residues. The CDR3 DNA follows: TGTGCCAGCAGCTACTCTGGGACACAATTTGGCGGGGAGCTGTTTTTT. Translated: CASSYSGTQFGGELFF.

V is TRBV3-1 (or the pseudogene TRBV3-2) and J is TRBJ2-3; 10 positions agree with TRBD2. CDR1 LGHDT and CDR2 YNNKEL come from the germline V gene (reference sequence). The CDR3 spans 19 residues. The V and J ends lost 4 bases and 0 bases, in that order; junction bases with no gene match: 13. CDR3 sequence: CASSRPGASGGASTDTQYF. The CDR3 DNA is TGTGCCAGCAGCCGGCCGGGGGCTAGCGGGGGTGCTAGCACAGATACGCAGTATTTT.

The rearrangement links TRBV27 to TRBJ1-4; D is ambiguous. The CDR3 sequence is 12 residues long. CDR1 is MNHEY and CDR2 is SMNVEV in the germline V gene (reference sequence). Deletions cut 6 bases from V and 7 bases from J, with 9 bases between. The CDR3 sequence: CASSRIGEKLFF. The CDR3 DNA follows: TGTGCCAGCAGCCGAATTGGTGAAAAACTGTTTTTT.

The rearrangement uses TRBV19 and TRBJ1-2; D may be TRBD1 (6 bases). The CDR3 sequence is 13 residues long. V lost 7 bases and J 4 bases, leaving 13 bases between the germline ends. Germline values: CDR1 LNHDA, CDR2 SQIVND (reference sequence). CDR3 coding DNA: TGTGCCAGTATAGGGGGGAACCTCTATGGCTACACCTTC. Protein product: CASIGGNLYGYTF.

The chain joins TRBV12-3 or TRBV12-4 to TRBJ2-7; 8 positions match TRBD1. Germline trimming cut 7 bases from V and 3 bases from J; bases unmatched to any gene: 5. CDR3 length: 13 residues. Here the CDR3 DNA reads TGTGCCAGCACCGGGACAGGCCACTACGAGCAGTACTTC. The encoded protein is CASTGTGHYEQYF.

The gene calls are TRBV5-6 and TRBJ2-7, with D uncertain. CDR1 is SGHDT, CDR2 YYEEEE, per germline. Between the trimmed V and J ends, which lost 0 bases and 2 bases, there was a span of 15 bases. The CDR3 sequence is 16 residues long. CDR3: CASSLALVADTYEQYF. Written as DNA, the CDR3 is TGTGCCAGCAGCTTGGCTTTAGTGGCAGATACCTACGAGCAGTACTTC.

Note on this clone: Other DNA variants within this sample encode the same CDR3. V usage is TRBV30 and J usage is TRBJ2-7; the D gene is possibly TRBD2 (5 bases). The CDR3 is 11 residues long. V was clipped by 2 bases and J by 3 bases, with 5 bases between them. CDR1 is GTSNPN, CDR2 SVGIG, per germline (reference sequence). CDR3 coding DNA: TGTGCCTGGAGTCGGGGCTACGAGCAGTACTTC. It codes for CAWSRGYEQYF.

The chain carries TRBV3-1 (or the pseudogene TRBV3-2) and TRBJ1-6, with 8 bases that match TRBD1. The germline V gene encodes CDR1 LGHDT and CDR2 YNNKEL (reference sequence). The CDR3 has 16 amino acids. The ends lost 1 base at V and 10 bases at J; junction bases unmatched: 9. The CDR3 sequence is CASSQGDQGAKSPLHF. For the CDR3, the DNA is TGTGCCAGCAGCCAAGGAGATCAGGGGGCCAAATCACCCCTCCACTTT.

This clone was found a few times. The rearrangement links TRBV10-3 to TRBJ2-7; 8 nucleotides line up with TRBD1. V was clipped by 7 bases and J by 5 bases; unmatched bases: 13. Germline V gene data show CDR1 as ENHRY and CDR2 as SYGVKD. The CDR3 sequence is 15 residues long. CDR3 DNA: TGTGCCATCACCGACGTCAAGACAGGGGTCGACGAGCAGTACTTC. It is translated as CAITDVKTGVDEQYF.

V is TRBV12-5 and J is TRBJ2-7, with 9 bases fitting TRBD1. The CDR3 contains 16 residues. The junction had 11 bases not matched to a gene; V was cut back by 4 bases and J by 4 bases. CDR1 is LGHNT, CDR2 FRNRAP, per germline. This CDR3 reads CASGSFSGTGYYEQYF. CDR3 coding DNA: TGTGCTAGTGGTTCCTTTTCCGGGACAGGGTATTACGAGCAGTACTTC.

The chain is built from TRBV4-3 and TRBJ2-4; D is unresolved. Germline-derived CDR1 and CDR2 are LGHNA and YSLEER. This CDR3 is built from 18 residues. V dropped 0 bases and J dropped 4 bases, with 19 bases sitting between them. The CDR3 DNA reads TGCGCCAGCAGCCAAGATCTCGCTACCTCGACACTTAAAAACATTCAGTACTTC. Translating it yields CASSQDLATSTLKNIQYF.